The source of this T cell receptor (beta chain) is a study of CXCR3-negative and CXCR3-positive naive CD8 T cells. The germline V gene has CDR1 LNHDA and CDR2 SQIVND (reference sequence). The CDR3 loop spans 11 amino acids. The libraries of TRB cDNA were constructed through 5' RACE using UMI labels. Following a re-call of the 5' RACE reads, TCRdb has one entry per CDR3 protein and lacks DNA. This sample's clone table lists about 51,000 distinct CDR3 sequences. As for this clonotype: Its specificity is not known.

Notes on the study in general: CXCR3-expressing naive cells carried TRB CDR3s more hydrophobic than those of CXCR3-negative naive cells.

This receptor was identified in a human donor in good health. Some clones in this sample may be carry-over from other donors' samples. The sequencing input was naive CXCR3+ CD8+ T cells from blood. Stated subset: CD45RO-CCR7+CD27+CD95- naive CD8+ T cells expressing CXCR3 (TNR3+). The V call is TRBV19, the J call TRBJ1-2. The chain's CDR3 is CASSLGYGYTF.